A selection of T cell receptor beta chains follows, all from one sample in a study of cytomegalovirus exposure and HLA in healthy donors. The data were produced by immunoSEQ multiplex PCR, yet TCRdb's version contains in-frame clones alone and is incomplete. The sample has about 140,000 clones, about four fifths seen once. Material for sequencing was PBMCs. The receptors derive from a woman in her thirties in good health and CMV-seronegative. Both conserved end residues are part of each CDR3. The order of the fields is J gene, D gene, clone size, V gene, CDR3 protein, CDR3 DNA. D genes are given only for firm matches. Clone size, where shown, is once, few, many, or a class for clones that have expanded.

>TRBJ1-1|NA|NA|TRBV9
CASSLTGYTEAFF
TGTGCCAGCAGCCTGACGGGGTACACTGAAGCTTTCTTT
>TRBJ1-6|NA|NA|TRBV5-6
CASSLEPGETSPLHF
TGTGCCAGCAGCCTGGAACCGGGAGAAACTTCACCCCTCCACTTT
>TRBJ1-6|NA|NA|TRBV27
CASSEGGSPLHF
TGTGCCAGCAGTGAGGGTGGATCACCCCTCCACTTT
>TRBJ1-2|TRBD1|NA|TRBV18
CASSRSRDSISNYGYTF
TGTGCCAGCTCACGCTCCCGGGACAGCATAAGTAACTATGGCTACACCTTC
>TRBJ2-7|TRBD1|few|TRBV6-5
CASRTSQGPYEQYF
TGTGCCAGCAGGACCTCACAGGGGCCCTACGAGCAGTACTTC
>TRBJ2-3|TRBD2|NA|TRBV5-6
CASSTSGDSDTQYF
TGTGCCAGCAGCACTAGCGGGGACTCAGATACGCAGTATTTT
>TRBJ2-4|NA|NA|TRBV4-1
CASSQPRQINIQYF
TGCGCCAGCAGCCAACCACGTCAGATAAACATTCAGTACTTC
>TRBJ1-2|NA|NA|TRBV6-4
CASSESSQAFSYTF
TGTGCCAGCAGTGAAAGCTCCCAGGCATTCAGCTACACCTTC
>TRBJ2-3|NA|NA|TRBV27
CASSLTQGTDTQYF
TGTGCCAGCAGTTTAACGCAGGGAACAGATACGCAGTATTTT
>TRBJ2-3|TRBD2|NA|TRBV7-7
CASSFSGGTDTQYF
TGTGCTAGCAGCTTTAGCGGGGGGACAGATACGCAGTATTTT
>TRBJ2-6|NA|NA|TRBV6-1
CASLEGVSGANVLTF
TGTGCCAGCTTAGAGGGGGTGTCTGGGGCCAACGTCCTGACTTTC
>TRBJ2-1|NA|NA|TRBV7-8
CASSSGLAGDEQFF
TGTGCCAGCAGCTCTGGGCTAGCTGGCGATGAGCAGTTCTTC
>TRBJ2-3|NA|NA|TRBV11-2
CASSLDNLVAQYF
TGTGCCAGCAGCTTAGATAACCTAGTAGCGCAGTATTTT
>TRBJ1-5|TRBD1|once|TRBV7-9
CASSTTGGQPQHF
TGTGCCAGCAGCACGACAGGGGGTCAGCCCCAGCATTTT
>TRBJ2-1|TRBD2|once|TRBV5-4
CASSGLAGSYNEQFF
TGTGCCAGCAGCGGTCTAGCGGGGTCCTACAATGAGCAGTTCTTC
>TRBJ2-7|TRBD2|once|TRBV13
CASSLKRGYEQYF
TGTGCCAGCAGCTTGAAGCGGGGATACGAGCAGTACTTC
>TRBJ2-1|NA|NA|TRBV7-2
CASSFRDTSYNEQFF
TGTGCCAGCAGCTTCCGGGACACCTCCTACAATGAGCAGTTCTTC
>TRBJ1-6|TRBD1|NA|TRBV7-3
CASSPEGARNSPLHF
TGTGCCAGCAGCCCCGAGGGGGCCAGAAATTCACCCCTCCACTTT
>TRBJ1-2|NA|NA|TRBV15
CATSRDSRAGYTF
TGTGCCACCAGCAGAGACAGCAGGGCGGGCTACACCTTC
>TRBJ2-1|TRBD2|NA|TRBV29-1
CSGGWGGDNEQFF
TGCAGCGGGGGGTGGGGAGGGGACAATGAGCAGTTCTTC
>TRBJ2-3|NA|NA|TRBV6-5
CASSRSPYTDTQYF
TGTGCCAGCAGTCGGAGCCCCTACACAGATACGCAGTATTTT
>TRBJ2-1|TRBD2|NA|TRBV5-1
CASSLRTSGGNEQFF
TGCGCCAGCAGCTTAAGGACTAGCGGGGGCAATGAGCAGTTCTTC
>TRBJ1-6|TRBD1|NA|TRBV7-3
CASSLQTGESPLHF
TGTGCCAGCAGCTTACAGACAGGGGAGTCACCCCTCCACTTT